The subject of this entry is one TCR beta chain. The record originates from a study of blood T cell repertoires in COVID-19. Overall study context: Sample material is recorded as cDNA or gDNA derived from T cells, B-cell-depleted T cells, or PBMCs.

The participants were between roughly 18 and 89 years old and came from 24 US areas. Under the authors' procedure: Nucleated cell number was recorded as an estimate derived from reference gene primer amplification. The repertoire was sequenced with immunoSEQ multiplex PCR; TCRdb's copy has only in-frame clones and lacks some. V and J calls and clone size are given by that table; D and trimming were obtained from the DNA. The sample includes 280,000 or so clones, 90% of them seen just once. The CDR3 runs 15 residues. With 0 bases removed from V and 5 bases from J, the gap between germline ends came to 13 bases. Germline CDR1 LGHNT, CDR2 FRNRAP.

This chain links TRBV12-5 with TRBJ1-1; D perhaps matches TRBD1 (5 bases). The clonotype comes from a woman aged 18 to 35 with acute COVID-19. The specimen was PBMCs or T cells enriched from blood (not recorded which). CDR3 in DNA: TGTGCTAGTGGTTTGGTATCAGGGCGTAATACTGAAGCTTTCTTT. As protein: CASGLVSGRNTEAFF.